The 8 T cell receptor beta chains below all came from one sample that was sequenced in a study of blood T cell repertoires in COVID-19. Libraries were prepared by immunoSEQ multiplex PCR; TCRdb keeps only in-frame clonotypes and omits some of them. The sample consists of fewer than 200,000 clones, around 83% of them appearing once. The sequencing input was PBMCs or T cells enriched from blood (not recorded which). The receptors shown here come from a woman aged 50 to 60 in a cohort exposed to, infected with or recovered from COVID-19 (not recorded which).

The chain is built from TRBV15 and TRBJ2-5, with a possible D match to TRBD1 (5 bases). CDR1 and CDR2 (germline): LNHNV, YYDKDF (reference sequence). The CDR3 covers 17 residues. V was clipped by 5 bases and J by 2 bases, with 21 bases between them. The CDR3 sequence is CATSGTTGIRRQETQYF. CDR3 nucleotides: TGTGCCACCAGCGGAACAACAGGTATACGTCGGCAAGAGACCCAGTACTTC.

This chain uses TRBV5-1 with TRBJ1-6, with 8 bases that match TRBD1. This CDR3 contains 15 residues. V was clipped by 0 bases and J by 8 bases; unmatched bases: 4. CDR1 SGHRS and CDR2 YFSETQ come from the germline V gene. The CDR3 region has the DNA TGCGCCAGCAGCTTGGCAGGGGGCGAAGATTCACCCCTCCACTTT. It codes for CASSLAGGEDSPLHF.

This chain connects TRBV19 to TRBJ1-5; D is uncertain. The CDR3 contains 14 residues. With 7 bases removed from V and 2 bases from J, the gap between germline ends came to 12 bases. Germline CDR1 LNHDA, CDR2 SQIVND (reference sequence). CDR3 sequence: CASTGGVGNQPQHF. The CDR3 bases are TGTGCCAGTACGGGAGGAGTCGGCAATCAGCCCCAGCATTTT.

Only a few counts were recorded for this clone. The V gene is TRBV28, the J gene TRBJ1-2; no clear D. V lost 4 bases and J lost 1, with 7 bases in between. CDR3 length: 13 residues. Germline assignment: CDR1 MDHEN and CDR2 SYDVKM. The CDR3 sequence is CASSSQDNYGYTF. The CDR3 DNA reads TGTGCCAGCAGTTCCCAGGATAACTATGGCTACACCTTC.

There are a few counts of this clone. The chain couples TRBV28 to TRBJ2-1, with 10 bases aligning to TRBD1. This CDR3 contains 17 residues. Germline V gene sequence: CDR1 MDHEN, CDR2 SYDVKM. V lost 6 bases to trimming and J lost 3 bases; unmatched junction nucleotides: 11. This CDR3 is CASSSNRQGAYYNEQFF. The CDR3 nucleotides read TGTGCCAGCAGCTCTAATCGACAGGGGGCATACTACAATGAGCAGTTCTTC.

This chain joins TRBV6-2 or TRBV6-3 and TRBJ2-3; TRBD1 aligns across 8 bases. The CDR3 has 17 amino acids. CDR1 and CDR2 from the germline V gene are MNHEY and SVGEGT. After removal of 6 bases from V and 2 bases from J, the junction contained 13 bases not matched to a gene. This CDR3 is CASSLLRDRLSTDTQYF. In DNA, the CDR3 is TGTGCCAGCAGCTTACTCCGGGACAGGCTATCCACAGATACGCAGTATTTT.

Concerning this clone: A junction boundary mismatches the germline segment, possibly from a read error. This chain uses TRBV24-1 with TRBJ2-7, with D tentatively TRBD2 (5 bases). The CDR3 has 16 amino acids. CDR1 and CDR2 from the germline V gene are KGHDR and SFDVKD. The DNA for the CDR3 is TGTGCCACCAGTGAGTTTCGGTGGCGCTCTCGGACGTGGGAGCACTTC. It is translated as CATSEFRWRSRTWEHF.

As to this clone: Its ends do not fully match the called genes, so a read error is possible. CDR3 sequence: CASSILANTGELFF. The CDR3 bases are TGTGCCAGCAGTATATTAGCGAATACCGGGGAGCTGTTTTTT. V usage is TRBV2 and J usage is TRBJ2-2; maybe TRBD2 (5 bases). This CDR3 region has 14 residues. CDR1 and CDR2 from the germline V gene are SNHLY and FYNNEI. The full variable domain, rest sourced from reference TRBV2 and TRBJ2-2, is EPEVTQTPSHQVTQMGQEVILRCVPISNHLYFYWYRQILGQKVEFLVSFYNNEISEKSEIFDDQFSVERPDGSNFTLKIRSTKLEDSAMYFCASSILANTGELFFGEGSRLTVL.